The 28 T cell receptor beta chains presented below share a single source sample, sequenced in a study of Graves' ophthalmopathy and Graves' hyperthyroidism. The study amplified TCR beta CDR3 regions using RNA transcripts. The library came from an HTBI-primed first-round RT-PCR and a second-round multiplex PCR. MiXCR was run by TCRdb on the multiplex PCR reads, yielding one entry per CDR3 protein. The table includes hundreds of thousands of distinct CDR3 sequences, about 20% detected once. Sequencing used peripheral blood. Receptor source: a woman aged 18 to 35 with stable Graves' hyperthyroidism. Some clones in this sample may be carry-over from other donors' samples.

The chain joins TRBV29-1 to TRBJ1-2; a weak D match, TRBD1 (6 bases). This CDR3 is 11 amino acids long. Germline loops: CDR1 SQVTM, CDR2 ANQGSEA. V dropped 4 bases and J dropped 7 bases, with 10 bases sitting between them. CDR3 DNA sequence: TGCAGCGTTGCGGGGGCCGTTGGCTACACCTTC. As protein: CSVAGAVGYTF.

This clonotype was counted many times. The rearrangement links TRBV29-1 to TRBJ2-7; D not resolved. V lost 4 bases to trimming and J lost 4 bases, with 8 bases between them. The germline V gene encodes CDR1 SQVTM and CDR2 ANQGSEA. The CDR3 loop spans 11 amino acids. In DNA form, the CDR3 reads TGCAGCGTTGGGCTCGTTTACGAGCAGTACTTC. It translates to CSVGLVYEQYF.

J is TRBJ1-5 and V is TRBV27, with TRBD1 matching over 7 bases. The ends lost 4 bases at V and 3 bases at J; junction bases unmatched: 6. This CDR3 contains 15 residues. Germline CDR1 MNHEY, CDR2 SMNVEV (reference sequence). The CDR3 coding sequence is TGTGCCAGCAGTTCCTCGGGACAGACCAATCAGCCCCAGCATTTT. This gives the protein CASSSSGQTNQPQHF.

This clonotype occurred many times. The V gene is TRBV12-3 or TRBV12-4, the J gene TRBJ1-5; D is perhaps TRBD1 (5 bases). The ends were cut back, 4 bases at V and 2 bases at J, with 12 bases in the middle. The CDR3 sequence is 15 residues long. The CDR3 DNA sequence: TGTGCCAGCAGTTCTATAGGGACGGGCAATCAGCCCCAGCATTTT. Translating gives CASSSIGTGNQPQHF.

This sequence joins TRBV12-3 or TRBV12-4 and TRBJ2-7; D might be TRBD1 (7 bases). The V and J ends lost 3 bases and 6 bases respectively, with 12 bases between them. The CDR3 has 13 residues. The CDR3 region is CASSFGQGGEQYF. The CDR3 bases are TGTGCCAGCAGTTTCGGTCAGGGGGGCGAGCAGTACTTC.

This clonotype was detected many times. This sequence joins TRBV30 and TRBJ2-7; 10 positions match TRBD1. J gave up 2 bases and V 4 bases, and 2 bases lay outside the gene matches. The CDR3 spans 13 residues. Germline loops: CDR1 GTSNPN, CDR2 SVGIG (reference sequence). CDR3 nucleotide sequence: TGTGCCTGGACCGGACAGGGGGCCTACGAGCAGTACTTC. Protein: CAWTGQGAYEQYF.

This chain connects TRBV20-1 to TRBJ1-5, with TRBD1 matching 7 bases. The ends lost 6 bases at V and 6 bases at J; junction bases unmatched: 11. The germline gives CDR1 DFQATT, CDR2 SNEGSKA (reference sequence). The CDR3 is made up of 14 amino acids. The CDR3 nucleotides read TGCAGTGCAGTTGACAGGGTAGTCGCTCAGCCCCAGCATTTT. It codes for CSAVDRVVAQPQHF.

The chain links TRBV12-3 or TRBV12-4 to TRBJ1-2, with a tentative D call TRBD1 (6 bases). V lost 3 bases and J 8 bases, leaving 13 bases between the germline ends. The CDR3 consists of 13 residues. CDR3 nucleotide sequence: TGTGCCAGCAGTTTCCCGGGGGCCGGGGGCTACACCTTC. The encoded protein is CASSFPGAGGYTF.

This clonotype has ten or more counts. V gene TRBV12-3 or TRBV12-4 combines with J gene TRBJ1-1, with 9 bases lining up with TRBD1. The CDR3 sequence is 15 residues long. Trimming at V came to 3 bases and at J to 1 base, leaving 3 bases not matched to a gene. The CDR3 loop is CASSFGQGKNTEAFF. The CDR3 coding sequence is TGTGCCAGCAGTTTTGGACAGGGGAAGAACACTGAAGCTTTCTTT.

The table lists this clonotype with many counts. This chain links TRBV6-2 or TRBV6-3 with TRBJ1-5; D may be TRBD1 (5 bases). V was pared by 6 bases and J by 8 bases, with 14 bases between. CDR3 size: 13 residues. CDR1 and CDR2 (germline): MNHEY, SVGEGT. CDR3 DNA: TGTGCCAGCAGCCCGGGACCGAACAAGCCCCAGCATTTT. The encoded protein is CASSPGPNKPQHF.

A single count supports this clonotype. This chain uses TRBV27 with TRBJ1-2; D is ambiguous. Germline values: CDR1 MNHEY, CDR2 SMNVEV (reference sequence). The CDR3 is 15 residues long. The V end lost 2 bases, the J end lost 4 bases, and 14 bases lay between the germline ends. CDR3 residues: CASSLTAAWSYGYTF. The CDR3, as DNA: TGTGCCAGCAGTTTAACGGCCGCTTGGTCCTATGGCTACACCTTC.

The chain employs TRBV6-1 and TRBJ2-2, with a possible D match to TRBD2 (6 bases). Germline CDR1 reads MNHNS; CDR2 reads SASEGT. The CDR3 is 14 amino acids. V gave up 10 bases and J gave up 2 bases, with 14 bases separating them. Written as DNA, the CDR3 is TGTGCCATCAGGGTGGGGGGAAACACCGGGGAGCTGTTTTTT. Translation gives CAIRVGGNTGELFF.

This clonotype has ten or more counts. J is TRBJ2-5 and V is TRBV24-1; D could derive from TRBD1 or TRBD2 (6 bases each). In germline, CDR1 is KGHDR, CDR2 SFDVKD. This CDR3 has 17 amino acids. V dropped 4 bases and J dropped 2 bases, with 19 bases sitting between them. For the CDR3, the DNA is TGTGCCACCAGTGACCTGGGGGGCAGATGGGAACAAGAGACCCAGTACTTC. Its translation is CATSDLGGRWEQETQYF.

This clonotype was seen repeatedly, ten times or more. A read error may produce the germline difference seen at one junction end. The J gene is TRBJ1-1, the V gene TRBV11-2, with a tentative D call TRBD1 (5 bases). This CDR3 comprises 15 residues. CDR1 is SGHAT and CDR2 is FQNNGV in the germline V gene. The CDR3 is CASSLEGRMNTEAFF. In DNA, the CDR3 is TGCGCCAGCAGCTTGGAGGGGCGGATGAACACTGAAGCTTTCTTT.

This clonotype has ten or more counts. The chain couples TRBV7-2 to TRBJ2-5, with 9 positions matching TRBD2. This CDR3 is 14 amino acids long. Germline assignment: CDR1 SGHTA and CDR2 FQGNSA. J was trimmed by 4 bases and V by 5 bases; bases with no gene match: 5. The CDR3 is CASSLSGGPETQYF. The CDR3 bases are TGTGCCAGCAGCCTCAGCGGGGGGCCAGAGACCCAGTACTTC.

Concerning this clonotype itself: This could be a read error, since a much larger clone is one nucleotide away. The chain recombines TRBV19 with TRBJ2-7; 9 bases match TRBD2. The CDR3 has 15 amino acids. Germline CDR1 is LNHDA and CDR2 is SQIVND (reference sequence). After removal of 7 bases from V and 6 bases from J, the junction contained 13 bases not matched to a gene. The CDR3 sequence is CASIMLWVAGVEQYF. The CDR3 coding sequence is TGTGCCAGTATTATGTTATGGGTAGCGGGAGTCGAGCAGTACTTC.

This rearrangement joins TRBV6-2 or TRBV6-3 to TRBJ2-7; possibly TRBD1 or TRBD2 for D (5 bases each). From germline, CDR1 is MNHEY and CDR2 SVGEGT. The CDR3 consists of 14 residues. V was shortened by 6 bases and J by 2 bases, with 14 bases between the two germline ends. The CDR3 nucleotides read TGTGCCAGCAGGGACGGGACCGTAACCTACGAGCAGTACTTC. This sequence encodes CASRDGTVTYEQYF.

This clonotype was observed many times. The DNA of the CDR3 is TGCAGCGTTGTGGACGGTTTCATGAACACTGAAGCTTTCTTT. Protein product: CSVVDGFMNTEAFF. This chain uses TRBV29-1 with TRBJ1-1; no reliable D call. Germline CDR1 and CDR2: SQVTM and ANQGSEA. The ends were cut back, 4 bases at V and 0 bases at J, with 12 bases in the middle. The CDR3 runs 14 residues.

This chain links TRBV11-2 with TRBJ2-5; 10 bases are a match to TRBD2. This CDR3 comprises 16 residues. The germline V gene has CDR1 SGHAT and CDR2 FQNNGV. With V trimmed by 4 bases and J by 2 bases, 7 bases remained unmatched. CDR3 sequence: CASSSPLAGRQETQYF. The CDR3 DNA is TGTGCCAGCAGCTCCCCACTAGCGGGAAGACAAGAGACCCAGTACTTC.

This clonotype has just a few counts. CDR3 nucleotides: TGTGCTAGTGGTTTGGTAAAAGGGGACTGGGACACCGGGGAGCTGTTTTTT. It encodes CASGLVKGDWDTGELFF. The rearrangement joins TRBV12-5 to TRBJ2-2; D possibly corresponds to TRBD2 (6 bases). This CDR3 has 17 residues. Trimming removed 0 bases at V and 3 bases at J, with 14 bases between. Germline-derived CDR1 and CDR2 are LGHNT and FRNRAP.

In its sample, this clonotype was seen a few times. V is TRBV6-5 and J is TRBJ2-7; no clear D. Germline V lookup: CDR1 MNHEY, CDR2 SVGAGI. Deletions cut 4 bases from V and 1 base from J, with 11 bases between. The CDR3 extends over 14 amino acids. In DNA, the CDR3 is TGTGCCAGCAGTTCGATTGGCACGTCCTACGAGCAGTACTTC. The encoded protein is CASSSIGTSYEQYF.

This clonotype was counted at least ten times. The gene calls are TRBV13 and TRBJ1-1; D remains unclear. V lost 5 bases and J lost 3, with 10 bases in between. From germline, CDR1 is PRHDT and CDR2 FYEKMQ (reference sequence). The CDR3 is 13 amino acids. The CDR3 is CASSPGDDTEAFF. CDR3 nucleotide sequence: TGTGCCAGCAGCCCCGGGGATGACACTGAAGCTTTCTTT.

The chain combines TRBV12-5 with TRBJ2-2; 9 nucleotides match TRBD2. The CDR3 length is 18 residues. With V trimmed by 2 bases and J by 1 base, 8 bases remained unmatched. From germline, CDR1 is LGHNT and CDR2 FRNRAP. The CDR3 DNA reads as TGTGCTAGTGGTTTGTTCCCAGCGGGGGGAAGGAACACCGGGGAGCTGTTTTTT. Translated: CASGLFPAGGRNTGELFF.

This clonotype was detected once. V gene TRBV6-2 or TRBV6-3 combines with J gene TRBJ2-7, with TRBD2 matching 10 bases. The trim removed 5 bases at V and 5 bases at J, leaving 12 bases unmatched. This CDR3 is built from 16 residues. Germline CDR1 reads MNHEY; CDR2 reads SVGEGT. This CDR3 is CASSRKSGGASDEQYF. CDR3 DNA sequence: TGTGCCAGCAGTCGGAAGAGCGGGGGGGCCTCGGACGAGCAGTACTTC.

In this sample, this clonotype turned up many times. V usage is TRBV20-1 and J usage is TRBJ2-5; D may be TRBD2 (6 bases). The CDR3 loop spans 13 amino acids. Trimming removed 4 bases from V and 5 bases from J, with 14 bases in between. Germline-derived CDR1 and CDR2 are DFQATT and SNEGSKA (reference sequence). The CDR3: CSAKKDYSETQYF. DNA for the CDR3: TGCAGTGCTAAGAAGGACTATAGCGAGACCCAGTACTTC.

This clonotype has a count of ten or more. V is TRBV12-3 or TRBV12-4 and J is TRBJ1-5; perhaps TRBD1 as D (5 bases). V was clipped by 2 bases and J by 5 bases, with 10 bases between them. The CDR3 runs to 14 residues. The chain's CDR3 is CASSLWRDDQPQHF. The CDR3 coding sequence is TGTGCCAGCAGTTTATGGAGGGACGATCAGCCCCAGCATTTT.

Details on this clonotype: A clone one base away is much larger, so this may be a read error. In this CDR3 the conserved last residue, phenylalanine or tryptophan, is missing, so a read error is likely. V usage is TRBV19 and J usage is TRBJ2-7, with D uncertain. Per the germline V gene, CDR1 is LNHDA and CDR2 is SQIVND (reference sequence). Trimming removed 5 bases at V and 5 bases at J, with 19 bases between. The CDR3 sequence is 15 residues long. The CDR3 sequence: CASSHRLGMGNEQYY. The CDR3 nucleotides are TGTGCCAGTAGTCATCGGCTAGGAATGGGAAACGAGCAGTACTAC.

This clonotype was seen many times. The chain combines TRBV7-3 with TRBJ1-1; D is unclear. Germline V CDR1 and CDR2: SGHTA, FQGTGA. V was cut by 0 bases and J by 0 bases, with 8 bases left in between. The CDR3 spans 15 residues. The CDR3 here is CASSLTGLMNTEAFF. The CDR3 DNA reads as TGTGCCAGCAGCTTAACAGGCCTCATGAACACTGAAGCTTTCTTT.